This passage covers 21 T cell receptor beta chains from one sample sequenced in a study of post-analysis software for immune sequencing data. General study points: Five TRBV segments occurring more often in patients than controls included TRBV5-6, TRBV5-1 and TRBV20-1.

TCR beta libraries were prepared from cDNA with unique molecular identifiers. Via MiXCR, TCRdb re-called the PCR reads, giving one row per CDR3 protein. In the table there are 450,000 to 650,000 distinct CDR3 sequences, roughly 45% of which are singletons. The antigens of these receptors remain unknown. The sample comprised blood. The receptor source for this set is a girl between 10 and 17 years old with multiple sclerosis.

This chain joins TRBV10-3 and TRBJ2-1; no clear D gene. V lost 4 bases and J 4 bases, leaving 11 bases between the germline ends. The CDR3 covers 14 residues. Per germline, CDR1 ENHRY and CDR2 SYGVKD. The chain's CDR3 is CAISANPTYNEQFF. The CDR3 bases are TGTGCCATCAGTGCGAACCCTACTTACAATGAGCAGTTCTTC.

The CDR3 reads CASSTQGYYGYTF. As DNA, the CDR3 is TGTGCCAGCAGTACACAGGGGTACTATGGCTACACCTTC. J is TRBJ1-2 and V is TRBV12-3 or TRBV12-4; 7 positions match TRBD1. The CDR3 runs 13 residues. V was pared by 5 bases and J by 3 bases, with 3 bases of the junction left unmatched.

This chain joins TRBV3-1 and TRBJ2-7; D could derive from TRBD1 or TRBD2 (5 bases each). The germline V gene encodes CDR1 LGHDT and CDR2 YNNKEL (reference sequence). The CDR3 is made up of 11 amino acids. V shed 4 bases and J shed 6 bases, with 7 bases lying between them. The CDR3 region is CASSRDGEQYF. In nucleotides, the CDR3 is TGTGCCAGCAGCCGGGACGGCGAGCAGTACTTC.

This sequence joins TRBV7-8 and TRBJ1-5; no definite D call. V lost 5 bases and J lost 0, with 17 bases in between. Germline V CDR1 and CDR2: SGHVS, FQNEAQ. CDR3 length equals 17 residues. The CDR3: CASSQAGGRYSNQPQHF. CDR3 in DNA: TGTGCCAGCAGCCAAGCAGGAGGACGGTATAGCAATCAGCCCCAGCATTTT.

In this sample, this clonotype turned up a few times. This chain joins TRBV12-3 or TRBV12-4 and TRBJ1-4, with unresolved D. The CDR3 loop spans 13 amino acids. With 3 bases removed from V and 11 bases from J, the gap between germline ends came to 13 bases. The CDR3 DNA reads TGTGCCAGCAGTTTTCTAAGGGTGGGGAAACTGTTTTTT. The encoded protein is CASSFLRVGKLFF.

The chain is built from TRBV12-3 or TRBV12-4 and TRBJ2-7; tentative D call: TRBD2 (6 bases). The CDR3 has 15 residues. Trimming removed 3 bases from V and 3 bases from J, with 15 bases in between. The CDR3 loop is CASSFSQRRGYEQYF. The CDR3 nucleotides are TGTGCCAGCAGTTTTTCACAGCGGCGGGGCTACGAGCAGTACTTC.

This clonotype has a single count. The rearrangement links TRBV20-1 to TRBJ1-1, with 8 bases aligning to TRBD1. This CDR3 region has 13 residues. Germline CDR1 and CDR2: DFQATT and SNEGSKA (reference sequence). Trimming removed 3 bases from V and 3 bases from J; junction bases left unmatched: 3. Here the CDR3 DNA reads TGCAGTGCTAGGGACAGGGCGGACACTGAAGCTTTCTTT. Encoded protein: CSARDRADTEAFF.

This chain uses TRBV20-1 with TRBJ2-3, with 10 bases lining up with TRBD2. J gave up 7 bases and V 0 bases, and 16 bases lay outside the gene matches. Germline values: CDR1 DFQATT, CDR2 SNEGSKA (reference sequence). The CDR3 has 18 amino acids. Written as DNA, the CDR3 is TGCAGTGCTAGAGACGTACCAATTACTAGCGGGGACCAGCATACGCAGTATTTT. Protein product: CSARDVPITSGDQHTQYF.

The chain employs TRBV7-2 and TRBJ2-7; 13 bases fit TRBD2. V trimming: 8 bases; J trimming: 7 bases; junction bases outside the gene matches: 8. CDR1 SGHTA and CDR2 FQGNSA come from the germline V gene. The CDR3 sequence is 14 residues long. This CDR3 is CASAGTSGNNEQYF. CDR3 DNA: TGTGCCAGCGCTGGGACTAGCGGGAACAATGAGCAGTACTTC.

The rearrangement links TRBV12-3 or TRBV12-4 to TRBJ2-7; D might be TRBD1 or TRBD2, each matching 6 bases. This CDR3 spans 16 amino acids. The V gene lost 2 bases and the J gene lost 7 bases, with 21 bases spanning the gap. The CDR3 bases are TGTGCCAGCAGTTTAAGCCCCCAGGGGTCCGGAGGGGAGCAGTACTTC. Translation gives CASSLSPQGSGGEQYF.

This clonotype was detected ten times or more. The CDR3 reads CASSFSNQPQHF. The DNA for the CDR3 is TGTGCCAGCAGCTTTAGCAATCAGCCCCAGCATTTT. The chain joins TRBV12-3 or TRBV12-4 to TRBJ1-5; D gene ambiguous. Trimming stripped 6 bases from V and 0 bases from J, with 3 bases between. The CDR3 is 12 amino acids.

This clonotype was found a few times. The gene calls are TRBV6-4 and TRBJ2-6, with D possibly TRBD2 on 8 matching bases. Trimming removed 11 bases at V and 2 bases at J, with 22 bases between. CDR1 is MRHNA and CDR2 is SNTAGT in the germline V gene. CDR3 length: 17 residues. CDR3 sequence (DNA): TGTGCCCGGGAGGGGCCAGGGGGTCCACCTGGGGCCAACGTCCTGACTTTC. It encodes CAREGPGGPPGANVLTF.

V and J are TRBV5-6 and TRBJ2-1, with D perhaps matching TRBD1 or TRBD2 (5 bases each). Germline V gene data show CDR1 as SGHDT and CDR2 as YYEEEE. CDR3 length: 11 residues. Trimming stripped 5 bases from V and 9 bases from J, with 9 bases between. CDR3: CASSGGGEQFF. CDR3 nucleotides: TGTGCCAGCAGTGGGGGTGGTGAGCAGTTCTTC.

The chain carries TRBV7-2 and TRBJ2-7; 8 bases are shared with TRBD2. After removal of 3 bases from V and 11 bases from J, the junction contained 6 bases not matched to a gene. Per germline, CDR1 SGHTA and CDR2 FQGNSA. This CDR3 has 12 amino acids. CDR3 nucleotide sequence: TGTGCCAGCAGCTTTAAAGCGGGGGATAAGTACTTC. Its protein is CASSFKAGDKYF.

This clonotype has a count of ten or more. This chain connects TRBV12-3 or TRBV12-4 to TRBJ1-2; D might be TRBD1 (5 bases). V gave up 4 bases and J gave up 1 base, with 10 bases separating them. The CDR3 is 14 residues long. For the CDR3, the DNA is TGTGCCAGCAGTTGGGCAGGGAATAACTATGGCTACACCTTC. Encoded protein: CASSWAGNNYGYTF.

A single count supports this clonotype. The chain couples TRBV12-3 or TRBV12-4 to TRBJ1-1; 8 bases agree with TRBD1. CDR3 size: 15 residues. V lost 4 bases to trimming and J lost 3 bases; unmatched junction nucleotides: 7. The CDR3 bases are TGTGCCAGCAGTTGCTGGGCAGGGGGCTACACTGAAGCTTTCTTT. Its protein product is CASSCWAGGYTEAFF.

The sample holds a few counts of this clonotype. V gene TRBV10-3 combines with J gene TRBJ1-1; no firm D call. The length of the CDR3 is 14 residues. V gave up 3 bases and J gave up 0 bases, with 8 bases separating them. CDR1 is ENHRY and CDR2 is SYGVKD in the germline V gene. CDR3 protein: CAISDSKMNTEAFF. The CDR3 nucleotides are TGTGCCATCAGTGACAGTAAAATGAACACTGAAGCTTTCTTT.

The rearrangement uses TRBV20-1 and TRBJ2-1; possible D gene TRBD2, 5 bases. Trimming took 0 bases from V and 1 from J, leaving 10 bases between them. Germline CDR1 is DFQATT and CDR2 is SNEGSKA (reference sequence). CDR3 length equals 15 residues. CDR3 sequence (DNA): TGCAGTGCTAGAGAATCGGGGAAGTCCTACAATGAGCAGTTCTTC. This sequence encodes CSARESGKSYNEQFF.

This clonotype has more than one count but fewer than ten. The chain combines TRBV2 with TRBJ1-1, with TRBD1 as a possible D gene (5 bases). CDR3 length: 14 residues. V was shortened by 5 bases and J by 4 bases, with 14 bases between the two germline ends. CDR1 is SNHLY, CDR2 FYNNEI, per germline. The CDR3, as DNA: TGTGCCAGCAGTCAGGTCGGGGGTAGCACTGAAGCTTTCTTT. Protein: CASSQVGGSTEAFF.

A few counts support this clonotype. V usage is TRBV6-1 and J usage is TRBJ2-7; 7 positions agree with TRBD1. Germline trimming cut 7 bases from V and 4 bases from J; bases unmatched to any gene: 10. The CDR3 runs to 14 residues. From germline, CDR1 is MNHNS and CDR2 SASEGT. The chain's CDR3 is CASMGTALGYEQYF. The CDR3 nucleotides are TGTGCCAGCATGGGGACAGCCCTCGGGTACGAGCAGTACTTC.

This clonotype showed up many times. The rearrangement uses TRBV20-1 and TRBJ2-7, with 7 bases fitting TRBD2. The CDR3 is made up of 11 amino acids. V shed 5 bases and J 7 bases; nucleotides not matched to a gene: 5. Germline CDR1 DFQATT, CDR2 SNEGSKA (reference sequence). The CDR3 loop is CSASPSGEQYF. The DNA for the CDR3 is TGCAGTGCTTCTCCTAGCGGAGAGCAGTACTTC.